Listed below are T cell receptor beta chains from one sample, sequenced in a study of T cells expressing NK-cell markers. Reanalyzing the 5' RACE reads, TCRdb keeps one entry per CDR3 protein, without DNA. Its clone listing holds a few hundred thousand distinct CDR3 sequences. The specimen sequenced was blood T cells: a sorted CD56 or NKG2C T cell subset, CD4+ or CD8+ T cells, or bulk PBMC T cells (not recorded which). These TCRs come from a young man in good health. Both conserved end residues are part of each CDR3. Fields, in order: V gene, J gene, CDR3 protein.

>TRBV19|TRBJ2-1
CASSPMDGNYNEQFF
>TRBV10-3|TRBJ1-2
CAISGDGYGYTF
>TRBV5-4|TRBJ2-7
CASSLTETGLYEQYF
>TRBV11-2|TRBJ2-1
CASSYGLAGVLFF
>TRBV29-1|TRBJ2-3
CSVERRPSTDTQYF
>TRBV11-2|TRBJ1-2
CASSLDRGIGYTF
>TRBV28|TRBJ2-2
CASNPQPRDRSYTGELFF
>TRBV6-5|TRBJ2-2
CASSYSRGFSGELFF
>TRBV29-1|TRBJ2-1
CSVVRDRENNEQFF
>TRBV11-2|TRBJ2-1
CASSPWGQLISVQFF
>TRBV7-6|TRBJ2-1
CASSLDEDRVWDEQFF
>TRBV12-3/TRBV12-4|TRBJ1-2
CASSRNRVGGDYGYTF
>TRBV7-3|TRBJ2-1
CASSRSGSIDEQFF
>TRBV20-1|TRBJ2-5
CSARALLVTSDLQETQYF
>TRBV3-1|TRBJ1-2
CASSQDRTSGYTF
>TRBV30|TRBJ1-5
CAWSVPVTGGLYSNQPQHF
>TRBV6-6|TRBJ2-7
CASSYLVSYEQYF
>TRBV18|TRBJ2-2
CASSPRELGGELFF
>TRBV20-1|TRBJ2-1
CSAPRTADEQFF
>TRBV20-1|TRBJ1-5
CSARLLWGSNQPQHF
>TRBV21-1|TRBJ1-5
CASRTEVRSNQPQHF
>TRBV14|TRBJ2-2
CASSPLGLAGDTGELFF
>TRBV12-3/TRBV12-4|TRBJ1-5
CASSFVGDDQPQHF
>TRBV12-3/TRBV12-4|TRBJ2-3
CASSLALGGTDTQYF
>TRBV4-3|TRBJ2-2
CASSQDRGQRNTGELFF
>TRBV5-6|TRBJ2-1
CASSLVAGSSEQFF
>TRBV12-3/TRBV12-4|TRBJ2-3
CASSLFLGGDTQYF
>TRBV12-3/TRBV12-4|TRBJ1-5
CASSLARAHPNLPQHF
>TRBV25-1|TRBJ1-6
CASSESVQGGSPLHF
>TRBV12-3/TRBV12-4|TRBJ2-5
CASRPGTSGRQETQYF
>TRBV6-2/TRBV6-3|TRBJ2-1
CASSRRLLEQFF
>TRBV12-3/TRBV12-4|TRBJ2-1
CASSPGGEQFF
>TRBV18|TRBJ1-4
CASSPRTGGGQLSEKLFF
>TRBV27|TRBJ2-1
CASWGAGNNEQFF
>TRBV7-2|TRBJ2-3
CASSPQGGGPGDTQYF